The clone carrying this T cell receptor beta chain was observed at least ten times. Antigen unknown. According to the study, TCR beta libraries were built with iRepertoire HTBI primers and CDR3-region Arm-PCR. Via MiXCR, TCRdb re-called the multiplex PCR reads, giving one row per CDR3 protein. The table has about 440,000 distinct CDR3 sequences, about 16% seen once. This record belongs to a study of regulatory T cells in long-lasting Graves disease. Study findings and constraints: Clonotypes that were public and shared totalled a few thousand in persistent patients versus 800 to 1,000 in new patients.

There are 12 residues in the CDR3. Germline-derived CDR1 and CDR2 are SGHKS and YYEKEE (reference sequence). Trimming removed 5 bases from V and 8 bases from J, with 11 bases in between. Sample time point: newly diagnosed GD, antithyroid drugs for less than 3 months. The TCR library was made from RNA that had been extracted from PBMCs in TRIzol. These data also featured in a second study, about T cells in Graves' hyperthyroidism and ophthalmopathy.

This chain connects TRBV5-5 to TRBJ2-1; D gene uncertain. This TCR was sampled from a woman in her twenties or thirties with Graves disease. The sample here was peripheral blood mononuclear cells (PBMCs), taken at new diagnosis, from a patient treated with antithyroid drugs. The CDR3 spells CASSRNWDEQFF. The CDR3 DNA reads TGTGCCAGCAGTCGTAACTGGGATGAGCAGTTCTTC. Variable domain in full (rest from reference TRBV5-5 and TRBJ2-1): DAGVTQSPTHLIKTRGQQVTLRCSPISGHKSVSWYQQVLGQGPQFIFQYYEKEERGRGNFPDRFSARQFPNYSSELNVNALLLGDSALYLCASSRNWDEQFFGPGTRLTVL.